This T cell receptor beta chain was observed in a study of OX40 agonist ivuxolimab in advanced cancers. Study-wide findings and caveats: Patients who responded partially at 0.1-3.0 mg/kg showed clonal expansion ranking among the lowest. CD4+ T cells averaged fewer expanded clones than CD8+ T cells. Within 6 weeks, CD4+ and CD8+ blood T cells expanded clonally at 0.1 to 3.0 mg/kg.

Profiled with immunoSEQ multiplex PCR; TCRdb holds only in-frame clones, not every one. The sample lists 78,000 or so clones, roughly 86% occurring once. Remarks on this clone: Its antigen is unknown.

CDR1 and CDR2 (germline): MNHNS, SASEGT. Trimming stripped 2 bases from V and 4 bases from J, with 11 bases between. This CDR3 has 14 amino acids. The clonotype originates from an adult with an advanced solid tumor such as melanoma, head and neck, liver or kidney cancer. The gene calls are TRBV6-1 and TRBJ1-1, with D hard to call. Specimen: CD4+ or CD8+ T cells sorted from blood, collected in a trial of the OX40 agonist ivuxolimab. The CDR3 DNA follows: TGTGCCAGCAGTGAAAATTCGTTGGTCACTGAAGCTTTCTTT. Its translation: CASSENSLVTEAFF.